The source of this TCR beta chain is a study of T-cell memory formation after mild COVID-19 (dated by TCRdb to about 2021). In terms of the full investigation: TCR sequence clusters from the two donors were found to be largely donor specific. T-cell clones expanding and contracting after mild COVID-19 in a couple of donors were tracked by longitudinal TCRalpha and TCRbeta repertoire sequencing. The cohort comprised two young, previously healthy adult volunteers, one female and one male. Summary of the overall study and its limitations: Contracting CD4+ clones were located mainly in the CM and EM memory subsets, whereas CD8+ clones were found to be enriched in EMRA. Whether the second-wave clones peaking on day 37 were SARS-CoV-2 specific was not confirmed. Some responding clones were found in pre-infection memory, which suggests that pre-existing cross-reactive memory T cells took part in the SARS-CoV-2 response. The study included only a couple of mild cases, and larger cohorts that include severe cases with pre-infection samples were judged to be necessary. Clones contracting from day 15 to 85 had balanced CD4/CD8 phenotypes, while a second wave expanding from day 15 to 37 was biased towards CD4+.

Remarks on this clonotype: Its antigen is still unknown. No much larger clone is present one base from it, and per-base qualities are unavailable.

Ficoll-Paque density gradient centrifugation was the method used to isolate PBMCs. Sequencing used an Illumina NovaSeq 6000. Using 5'RACE with constant-segment primers, TCRalpha and TCRbeta cDNA libraries were constructed, with sample barcodes and unique molecular identifiers added in the process. RNA was extracted from every sample with Trizol reagent. Library amplification was performed in two PCR steps, and a second sample barcode and Illumina TruSeq adapters were introduced in the second step. Sequencing of the libraries was done on an Illumina NovaSeq, producing 2 x 150 bp paired-end reads. In the source study's methods: With migec v1.2.7, reads were demultiplexed and then collapsed into UMI-guided consensus sequences. Using mixcr v2.1.11, the UMI consensuses were aligned to TRA and TRB V and J templates and assembled into clonotypes. Expanded or contracted clonotypes were those called significant by both edgeR and NoisET, with noise models trained on biological replicates. For edgeR calls, the cutoffs were a false discovery rate-adjusted p below 0.01 and a log2 fold-change threshold of 1. PCA with hierarchical clustering of max-normalized trajectories of the 1000 most abundant clonotypes was used as exploratory dynamics analysis. Separately sequenced CD4+ and CD8+ repertoires were used to assign a CD4 or CD8 phenotype to each responding clone. TCRdb reworked the public reads: Q25 trimming with fastp, MiXCR clone assembly, productive beta chains retained. Every CDR3 protein is listed once, alongside the most common genes and DNA of its rows. In this record, the V and J calls reflect TCRdb's handling and not the investigators' own analysis. In all, the sample holds 300,000 to 400,000 distinct CDR3 sequences, and 13% to 15% of those were seen once. In total, the top ten clones hold about 22% of the sample.

CDR1 and CDR2, looked up from the germline V gene, are MNHEY and SVGEGT. From its cysteine to its phenylalanine, the CDR3 spans 12 amino acids. The DNA shown is the 36-base CDR3, in frame from base 1. V and J are trimmed by 4 bases and 12 bases, and the gene matches miss 5 bases of the junction. Recombination joined TRBV6-2 or TRBV6-3 with TRBJ2-5; 10 nucleotides in the junction match TRBD2. Source material: PBMCs or a T cell subset sorted from them (not recorded which). The TCR originated in a man between 18 and 35 years old who had mild COVID-19 (a few samples of this study predate the infection). The sample titles of this study are shuffled in the database, so cell type and time point are left out; the donor was told from shared clones. The DNA is TGTGCCAGCAGTTCAAGAGCGGGGGGGGAGTACTTC. Translation gives CASSSRAGGEYF.